Below, 5 T cell receptor beta chains from the same sample are listed, as sequenced in a study of T-cell reconstitution after alpha-beta-depleted transplantation in children listed by TCRdb under 2016. To prepare the library, PCR was applied. Sequenced using an Illumina HiSeq 2500. Molecular barcoding was employed in the preparation of TCR libraries, with unique molecular identifiers being used to normalize TCRbeta repertoire quantification. TCRdb took the public reads, trimmed them with fastp at Q25, ran MiXCR for clone calling and kept in-frame beta chains. CDR3 protein sequences are deduplicated, and each keeps its most common genes and DNA. The sample profile shows about 640,000 distinct CDR3 sequences; over 10% of them were found once. The ten most abundant clones make up about 2% of the sample. Per the publication, the treatment or condition label means: allogeneic hematopoietic cell transplantation with graft depleted of TCRalphabeta T cells and CD19 B cells.

This specimen consisted of PBMCs, mostly from graft donor cells, obtained 360 days after TCRalphabeta/CD19-depleted stem cell transplant. Source of these receptors: a male patient under 18 who had a stem cell transplant for acute myeloid leukemia, so the T cells may come from the graft donor.

This clonotype turned up a few times. The V gene is TRBV12-3 or TRBV12-4, the J gene TRBJ1-3, with unresolved D. The CDR3 covers 13 residues. Deletions cut 5 bases from V and 1 base from J, with 6 bases between. In DNA, the CDR3 is TGTGCCAGCAGTCGGGCATCTGGAAACACCATATATTTT. It specifies CASSRASGNTIYF.

The chain has TRBV30 and TRBJ1-1; no clear D. Germline CDR1 GTSNPN, CDR2 SVGIG (reference sequence). V shed 2 bases and J shed 10 bases, with 11 bases lying between them. The CDR3 runs 11 residues. The CDR3, as DNA: TGTGCCTGGAGTTCCCCCGAAGTAGCTTTCTTT. It yields the protein CAWSSPEVAFF.

This chain uses TRBV20-1 with TRBJ2-7; maybe TRBD2 (6 bases). This CDR3 is 14 amino acids long. CDR1 is DFQATT and CDR2 is SNEGSKA in the germline V gene (reference sequence). The V and J ends lost 1 base and 0 bases respectively, with 10 bases between them. The CDR3 loop reads CSARVEGNSYEQYF. CDR3 DNA sequence: TGCAGTGCTAGAGTGGAGGGAAACTCCTACGAGCAGTACTTC.

The rearrangement joins TRBV6-2 or TRBV6-3 to TRBJ2-2; D may be TRBD1 (5 bases). The CDR3 runs to 15 residues. V was pared by 0 bases and J by 5 bases, with 10 bases between. Germline V gene lookup returns CDR1 MNHEY and CDR2 SVGEGT. CDR3 bases: TGTGCCAGCAGTTACTCCAACAGGAAAACCGGGGAGCTGTTTTTT. It specifies CASSYSNRKTGELFF.

This clonotype was detected only a few times. The chain is built from TRBV6-2 or TRBV6-3 and TRBJ2-1; D gene ambiguous. V was shortened by 4 bases and J by 7 bases, with 11 bases between the two germline ends. This CDR3 is 13 amino acids long. Germline V gene sequence: CDR1 MNHEY, CDR2 SVGEGT. DNA for the CDR3: TGTGCCAGCAGTTTCTTACTCAGGAATGAGCAGTTCTTC. This gives the protein CASSFLLRNEQFF.